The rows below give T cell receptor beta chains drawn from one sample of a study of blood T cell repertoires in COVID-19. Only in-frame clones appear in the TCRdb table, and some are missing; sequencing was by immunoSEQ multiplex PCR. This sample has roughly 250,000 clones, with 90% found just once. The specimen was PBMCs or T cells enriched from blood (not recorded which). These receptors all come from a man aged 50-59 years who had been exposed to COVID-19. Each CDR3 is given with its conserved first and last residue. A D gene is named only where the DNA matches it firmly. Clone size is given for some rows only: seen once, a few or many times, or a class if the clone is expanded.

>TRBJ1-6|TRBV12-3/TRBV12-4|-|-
CASSLVQGSPLHF
TGTGCCAGCAGTTTGGTCCAGGGGTCACCCCTCCACTTT
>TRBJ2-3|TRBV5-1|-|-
CASSPVNPGTDTQYF
TGCGCCAGCAGCCCGGTTAACCCGGGGACAGATACGCAGTATTTT
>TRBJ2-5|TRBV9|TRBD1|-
CASSMTGSQETQYF
TGTGCCAGCAGCATGACAGGGTCCCAAGAGACCCAGTACTTC
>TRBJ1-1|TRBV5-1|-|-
CASSLEGHTEAFF
TGCGCCAGCAGCTTAGAGGGCCACACTGAAGCTTTCTTT
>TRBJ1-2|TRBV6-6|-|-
CASSSRGGFYGYTF
TGTGCCAGCAGTTCCAGGGGAGGGTTCTATGGCTACACCTTC
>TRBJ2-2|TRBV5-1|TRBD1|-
CASSLRDRGTNTGELFF
TGCGCCAGCAGCTTGAGGGACAGGGGGACGAACACCGGGGAGCTGTTTTTT
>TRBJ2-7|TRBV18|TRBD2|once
CASSPLLGLAGGDYEQYF
TGTGCCAGCTCACCTCTGCTAGGACTAGCGGGGGGAGACTACGAGCAGTACTTC
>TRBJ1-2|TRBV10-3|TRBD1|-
CAISEYAGGRGYTF
TGTGCCATCAGTGAGTACGCAGGGGGCCGGGGCTACACCTTC
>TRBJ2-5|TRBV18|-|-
CASSNKGVETQYF
TGTGCCAGCTCAAATAAAGGGGTAGAGACCCAGTACTTC
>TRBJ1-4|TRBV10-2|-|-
CASSEIGVNEKLFF
TGCGCCAGCAGTGAGATCGGGGTTAATGAAAAACTGTTTTTT
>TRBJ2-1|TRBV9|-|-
CASSPRTGNDEQFF
TGTGCCAGCAGCCCTAGAACAGGGAATGATGAGCAGTTCTTC
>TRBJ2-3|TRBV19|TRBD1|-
CASSKDRDRGRGDTQYF
TGTGCCAGTAGTAAAGACCGGGACAGGGGGCGCGGGGATACGCAGTATTTT
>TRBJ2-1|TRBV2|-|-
CASSEGAGPDEQFF
TGTGCCAGCAGTGAAGGGGCAGGGCCGGATGAGCAGTTCTTC
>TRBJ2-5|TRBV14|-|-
CASSQARTQPFQETQYF
TGTGCCAGCAGCCAAGCGCGGACTCAACCTTTCCAAGAGACCCAGTACTTC
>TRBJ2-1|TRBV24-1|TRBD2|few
CATSDPRGSGRVYNEQFF
TGTGCCACCAGTGATCCACGGGGTAGCGGGAGGGTATACAATGAGCAGTTCTTC
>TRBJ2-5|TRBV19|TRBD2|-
CASSIVGLEETQYF
TGTGCCAGTAGTATCGTCGGACTAGAAGAGACCCAGTACTTC
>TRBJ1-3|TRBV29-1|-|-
CSVDLGNTIYF
TGCAGCGTTGACCTTGGAAACACCATATATTTT
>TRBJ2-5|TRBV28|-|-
CASSPSGGGLETQYF
TGTGCCAGCAGTCCCTCGGGAGGGGGCTTGGAGACCCAGTACTTC
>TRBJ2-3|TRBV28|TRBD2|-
CASQSGSYTDTQYF
TGTGCCAGCCAGAGCGGGAGTTACACAGATACGCAGTATTTT
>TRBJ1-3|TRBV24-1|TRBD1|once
CATSDTGESAGNTIYF
TGTGCCACCAGTGATACAGGGGAGAGCGCTGGAAACACCATATATTTT
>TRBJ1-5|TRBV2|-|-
CASSGQRGDQPQHF
TGTGCCAGCAGTGGCCAAAGGGGCGACCAGCCCCAGCATTTT
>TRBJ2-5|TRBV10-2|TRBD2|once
CASSEGWGGTQETQYF
TGCGCCAGCAGTGAAGGGTGGGGGGGGACCCAAGAGACCCAGTACTTC
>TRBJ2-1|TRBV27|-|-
CASSLTGLAEQFF
TGTGCCAGCAGCCTTACAGGGTTGGCGGAGCAGTTCTTC
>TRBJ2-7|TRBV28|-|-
CASSLTDSYEQYF
TGTGCCAGCAGTTTAACCGACAGCTACGAGCAGTACTTC
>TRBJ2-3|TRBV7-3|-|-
CASSLAGASRGADTQYF
TGTGCCAGCAGCTTAGCGGGGGCCTCCAGAGGCGCAGATACGCAGTATTTT
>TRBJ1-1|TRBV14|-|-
CASSQVRGFGTEAFF
TGTGCCAGCAGCCAAGTCCGAGGGTTCGGCACTGAAGCTTTCTTT
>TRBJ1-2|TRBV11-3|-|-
CASSIRGRLNYGYTF
TGTGCCAGCAGCATCAGGGGCCGACTTAACTATGGCTACACCTTC
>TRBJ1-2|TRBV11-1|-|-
CASSSLAYNYGYTF
TGTGCCAGCAGCTCCCTGGCATACAACTATGGCTACACCTTC
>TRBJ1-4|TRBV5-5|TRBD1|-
CASSRTGGGEKLFF
TGTGCCAGCAGCAGGACAGGGGGCGGGGAAAAACTGTTTTTT
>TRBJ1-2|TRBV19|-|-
CASSIDRGTANYGYTF
TGTGCCAGTAGTATAGATCGGGGGACGGCTAACTATGGCTACACCTTC
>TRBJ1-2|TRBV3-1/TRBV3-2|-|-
CASSQRNRENYGYTF
TGTGCCAGCAGCCAGCGCAACAGGGAGAACTATGGCTACACCTTC
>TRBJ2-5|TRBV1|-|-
CTSSQMLRTLQETQYF
TGCACCAGCAGCCAAATGCTTCGGACTCTACAAGAGACCCAGTACTTC
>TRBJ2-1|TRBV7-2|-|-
CASSSRPADEQFF
TGTGCCAGCAGCTCCCGACCGGCGGATGAGCAGTTCTTC
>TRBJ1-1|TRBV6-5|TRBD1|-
CASRKTGATEAFF
TGTGCCAGCAGAAAAACAGGGGCCACTGAAGCTTTCTTT
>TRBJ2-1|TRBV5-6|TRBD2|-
CASSFFLAGPNEQFF
TGTGCCAGCAGCTTCTTTCTAGCGGGGCCCAATGAGCAGTTCTTC
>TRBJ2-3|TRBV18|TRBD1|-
CASSPPGTGGLRDTQYF
TGTGCCAGCTCACCCCCCGGGACAGGGGGTCTTCGGGATACGCAGTATTTT
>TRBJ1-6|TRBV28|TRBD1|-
CASSTGQEGTLHF
TGTGCCAGCAGTACCGGACAGGAGGGGACCCTCCACTTT
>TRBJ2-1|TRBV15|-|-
CATSRDRVENEQFF
TGTGCCACCAGCAGAGACAGGGTGGAGAATGAGCAGTTCTTC
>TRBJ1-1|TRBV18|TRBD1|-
CASSPGQGLPEAFF
TGTGCCAGCTCGCCTGGACAGGGACTCCCTGAAGCTTTCTTT
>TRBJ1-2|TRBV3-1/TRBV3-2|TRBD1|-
CASSQDLQGGGYTF
TGTGCCAGCAGCCAAGATCTCCAGGGGGGTGGCTACACCTTC
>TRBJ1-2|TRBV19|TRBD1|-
CASSVGTGASYGYTF
TGTGCCAGTAGTGTAGGGACAGGGGCGTCCTATGGCTACACCTTC
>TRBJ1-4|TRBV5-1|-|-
CASSLGAGGGDEKLFF
TGCGCCAGCAGCTTGGGGGCTGGGGGCGGAGATGAAAAACTGTTTTTT
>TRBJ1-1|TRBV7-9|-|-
CASSLVGGGEAFF
TGTGCCAGCAGCTTAGTGGGAGGAGGTGAAGCTTTCTTT
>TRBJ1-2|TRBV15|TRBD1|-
CATSREKRQGIPLHYGYTF
TGTGCCACCAGCAGAGAAAAAAGACAGGGGATTCCCCTTCACTATGGCTACACCTTC
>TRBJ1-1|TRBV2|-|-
CASRTHLGTEAFF
TGTGCCAGCCGGACTCACTTGGGCACTGAAGCTTTCTTT
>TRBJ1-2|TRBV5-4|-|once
CASSPDMTNYYGYTF
TGTGCCAGCAGCCCGGACATGACCAACTACTATGGCTACACCTTC
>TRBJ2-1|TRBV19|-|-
CASSTSRLDLGKFF
TGTGCCAGTAGTACTTCCCGATTGGACCTCGGGAAGTTCTTC
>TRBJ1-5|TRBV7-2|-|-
CASSFRGQPQHF
TGTGCCAGCAGCTTCAGGGGCCAGCCCCAGCATTTT
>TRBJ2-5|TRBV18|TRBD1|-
CASSRPGQLQETQYF
TGTGCCAGCTCACGTCCGGGACAGCTCCAAGAGACCCAGTACTTC
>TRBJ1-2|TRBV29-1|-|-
CSVSRADRYGYTF
TGCAGCGTTTCCAGGGCGGATCGCTATGGCTACACCTTC
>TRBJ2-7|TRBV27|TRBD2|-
CASSPGLAGYNEQYF
TGTGCCAGCAGTCCTGGACTAGCGGGGTACAACGAGCAGTACTTC
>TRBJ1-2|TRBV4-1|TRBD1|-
CASSQGDRNYGYTF
TGCGCCAGCAGCCAAGGGGACAGGAACTATGGCTACACCTTC
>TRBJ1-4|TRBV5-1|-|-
CASSMGTAEDKKLFF
TGCGCCAGCAGCATGGGAACAGCGGAAGATAAAAAACTGTTTTTT
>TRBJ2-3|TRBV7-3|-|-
CASRALGHPTDTQYF
TGTGCCAGCAGGGCTCTCGGACACCCCACAGATACGCAGTATTTT
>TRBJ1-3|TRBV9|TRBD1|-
CASSGTGVDGNTIYF
TGTGCCAGCAGCGGAACAGGGGTTGACGGAAACACCATATATTTT
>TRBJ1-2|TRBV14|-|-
CASSQETGGYTF
TGTGCCAGCAGCCAAGAGACAGGCGGCTACACCTTC
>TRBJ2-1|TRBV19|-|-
CARKPTGHVAGSYNEQFF
TGTGCCAGAAAGCCTACTGGCCATGTGGCAGGGTCATACAATGAGCAGTTCTTC